This is a list of T cell receptor beta chains from one sample in a study of resident and recirculating memory T cells in vitiligo. Here immunoSEQ multiplex PCR was the method, and the copy in TCRdb shows in-frame clones only, minus some. This table has more than 65,000 clones, 91% appearing once. The sequenced material came from blood. Receptors were obtained from a male donor with vitiligo. The conserved cysteine and the conserved F or W are not part of the CDR3 here.

V gene: TRBV7-9
J gene: TRBJ1-1
CDR3 protein: ASSLQGEAF

V gene: TRBV7-9
J gene: TRBJ1-1
CDR3 protein: ASSPGSMNTEAF

V gene: TRBV5-6
J gene: TRBJ2-3
CDR3 protein: ASSPRTSVFTDTQY

V gene: TRBV7-9
J gene: TRBJ1-5
CDR3 protein: ASSRSQGVRSNQPQH

V gene: TRBV6-5
J gene: TRBJ1-2
CDR3 protein: ASTVGDGVGGYT

V gene: TRBV18
J gene: TRBJ1-1
CDR3 protein: ASSPKTGGTEAF

V gene: TRBV9
J gene: TRBJ1-6
CDR3 protein: ASSLGQAYNSPLH

V gene: TRBV7-3
J gene: TRBJ2-3
CDR3 protein: ASSFSGGAGSDTQY

V gene: TRBV9
J gene: TRBJ2-3
CDR3 protein: ASSVAPNRLTDTQY

V gene: TRBV2
J gene: TRBJ2-1
CDR3 protein: ASSAAGGSYNEQF